The source of this T cell receptor (beta chain) is a study of blood T cell repertoires in COVID-19. About the research overall: PBMCs, B-cell-depleted T cells, or T cells were the source of the cDNA or gDNA that made up the material.

The CDR3 has 16 amino acids. CDR1 and CDR2 from the germline V gene are MGHRA and YSYEKL. The ends lost 8 bases at V and 4 bases at J; junction bases unmatched: 12. Measured with immunoSEQ multiplex PCR; TCRdb has only the in-frame clones, and not every one. Here the sample spans about 68,000 clones, around 82% being singletons. This sequence originates from a man aged 45 to 65 with active COVID-19. The specimen sequenced was peripheral blood. This rearrangement joins TRBV4-1 to TRBJ2-1; 9 bases are shared with TRBD2. In DNA form, the CDR3 reads TGCGCCAGCCGGGGTACTAGCGGGCCCGATTACAATGAGCAGTTCTTC. This translates into CASRGTSGPDYNEQFF.